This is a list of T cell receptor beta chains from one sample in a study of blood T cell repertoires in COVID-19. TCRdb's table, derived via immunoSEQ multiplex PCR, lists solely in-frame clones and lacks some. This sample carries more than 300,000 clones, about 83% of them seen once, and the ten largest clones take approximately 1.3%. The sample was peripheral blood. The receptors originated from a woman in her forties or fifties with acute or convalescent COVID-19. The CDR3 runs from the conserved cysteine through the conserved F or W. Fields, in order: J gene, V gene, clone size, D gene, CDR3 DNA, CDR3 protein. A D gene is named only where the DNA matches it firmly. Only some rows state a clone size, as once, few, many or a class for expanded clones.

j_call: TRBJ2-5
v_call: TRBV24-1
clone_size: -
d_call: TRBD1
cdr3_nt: TGTGCCACCAGTGATCTTGGACAAGGGGGCGGGGAGACCCAGTACTTC
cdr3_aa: CATSDLGQGGGETQYF

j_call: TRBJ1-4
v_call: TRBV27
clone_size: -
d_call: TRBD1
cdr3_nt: TGTGCCAGCAGTTCTACCAGGGGGCATAATGAAAAACTGTTTTTT
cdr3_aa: CASSSTRGHNEKLFF

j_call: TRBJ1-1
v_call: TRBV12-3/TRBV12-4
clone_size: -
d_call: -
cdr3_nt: TGTGCCAGCAGTATACAACAGGGCACTGAAGCTTTCTTT
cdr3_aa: CASSIQQGTEAFF

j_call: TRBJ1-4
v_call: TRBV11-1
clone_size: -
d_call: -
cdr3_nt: TGTGCCAGCAGCTCCCCAAACTTCGAGCATGAAAAACTGTTTTTT
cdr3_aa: CASSSPNFEHEKLFF

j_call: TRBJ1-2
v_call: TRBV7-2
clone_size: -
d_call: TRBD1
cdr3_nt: TGTGCCAGCAGGATACCAGACAGGGGCGGCTATGGCTACACCTTC
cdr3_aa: CASRIPDRGGYGYTF

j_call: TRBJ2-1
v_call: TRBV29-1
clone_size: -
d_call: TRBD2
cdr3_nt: TGCAGCGTTCTTGAAAATCTAGCGGAAGAGCAGTTCTTC
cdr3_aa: CSVLENLAEEQFF

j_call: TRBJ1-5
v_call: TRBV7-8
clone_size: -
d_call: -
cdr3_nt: TGTGCCAGCAGCTTAGGGTACAGGGATAGTCAGCCCCAGCATTTT
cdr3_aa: CASSLGYRDSQPQHF

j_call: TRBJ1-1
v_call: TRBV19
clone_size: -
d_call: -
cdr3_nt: TGTGCCAGTAGCTACCTCGGGGGAGCTGAAGCTTTCTTT
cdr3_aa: CASSYLGGAEAFF

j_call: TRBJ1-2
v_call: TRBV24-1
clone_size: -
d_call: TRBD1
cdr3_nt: TGTGCCACCAGTGATTGGACAGGAAGCTATGGCTACACCTTC
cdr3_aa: CATSDWTGSYGYTF

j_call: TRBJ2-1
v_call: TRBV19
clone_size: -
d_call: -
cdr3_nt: TGTGCCAGTAGTATAGATTGGGGGGGCACCTACAATGAGCAGTTCTTC
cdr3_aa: CASSIDWGGTYNEQFF

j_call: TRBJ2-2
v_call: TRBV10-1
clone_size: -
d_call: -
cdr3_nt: TGCGCCAGCAGTGAGGCAGGGGTAGACACCGGGGAGCTGTTTTTT
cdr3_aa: CASSEAGVDTGELFF

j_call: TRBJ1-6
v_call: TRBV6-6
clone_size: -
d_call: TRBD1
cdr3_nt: TGTGCCAGCAGACTCCCCGGACAGGGCTCACCCCTCCACTTT
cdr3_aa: CASRLPGQGSPLHF

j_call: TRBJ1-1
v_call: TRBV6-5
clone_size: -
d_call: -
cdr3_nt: TGTGCCAGCAGTTACTCGAGGGGGTTGAACACTGAAGCTTTCTTT
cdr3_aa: CASSYSRGLNTEAFF

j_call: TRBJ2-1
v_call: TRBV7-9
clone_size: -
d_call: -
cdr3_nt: TGTGCCAGCAGAACCAGGGAAGGAGGGAACAATGAGCAGTTCTTC
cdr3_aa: CASRTREGGNNEQFF

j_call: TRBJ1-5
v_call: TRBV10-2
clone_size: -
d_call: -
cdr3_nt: TGCGCCAGCAGGGACAGTCGCAATCAGCCCCAGCATTTT
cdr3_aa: CASRDSRNQPQHF

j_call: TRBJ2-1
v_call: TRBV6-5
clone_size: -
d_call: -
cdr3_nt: TGTGCCAGCAGTTACGAGCGGGCAACTAACAATGAGCAGTTCTTC
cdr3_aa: CASSYERATNNEQFF

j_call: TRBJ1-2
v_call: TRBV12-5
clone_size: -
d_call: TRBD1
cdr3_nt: TGTGCTAGTGGTCCCCCAGGGGGCTACTATGGCTACACCTTC
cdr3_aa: CASGPPGGYYGYTF

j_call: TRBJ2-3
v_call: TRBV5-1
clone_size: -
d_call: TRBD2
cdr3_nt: TGCGCCAGCAGCCCTAGCGGGGGGGACGGAGATACGCAGTATTTT
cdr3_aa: CASSPSGGDGDTQYF

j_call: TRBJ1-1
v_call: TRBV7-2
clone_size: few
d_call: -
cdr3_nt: TGTGCCAGCAGGAGAAGGGGGACTGAAGCTTTCTTT
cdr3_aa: CASRRRGTEAFF

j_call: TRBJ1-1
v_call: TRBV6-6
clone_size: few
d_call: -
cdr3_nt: TGTGCCAGCAGTTACTCTGGTGAATCGGCTGAAGCTTTCTTT
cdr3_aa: CASSYSGESAEAFF

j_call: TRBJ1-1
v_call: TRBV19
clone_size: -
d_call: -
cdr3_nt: TGTGCCAGTAGTACGAGTTCCAGTCAGGGAGGTGAAGCTTTCTTT
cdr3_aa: CASSTSSSQGGEAFF

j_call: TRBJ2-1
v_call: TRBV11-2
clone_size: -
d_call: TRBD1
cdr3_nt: TGTGCCAGCAGCTTACACCAGGGGGCTTACAATGAGCAGTTCTTC
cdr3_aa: CASSLHQGAYNEQFF

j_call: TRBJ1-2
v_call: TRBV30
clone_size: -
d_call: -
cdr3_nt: TGTGCCTGGAGTTGGACAGTTGGCGATGGCTACACCTTC
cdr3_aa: CAWSWTVGDGYTF

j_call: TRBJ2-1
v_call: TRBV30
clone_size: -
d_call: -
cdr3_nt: TGTGCCTGGAGTCTAGCGTCAGTCGACAATGAGCAGTTCTTC
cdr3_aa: CAWSLASVDNEQFF

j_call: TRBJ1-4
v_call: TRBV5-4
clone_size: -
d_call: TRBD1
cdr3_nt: TGTGCCAGCAGCTTGCGCCGAGAGACAGGGTATGAAAAACTGTTTTTT
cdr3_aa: CASSLRRETGYEKLFF

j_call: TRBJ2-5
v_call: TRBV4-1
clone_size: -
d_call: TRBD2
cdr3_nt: TGCGCCAGCAGCCAAGATCGAGGGACTAGCGGGAGGAGCGTGGAGACCCAGTACTTC
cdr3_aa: CASSQDRGTSGRSVETQYF

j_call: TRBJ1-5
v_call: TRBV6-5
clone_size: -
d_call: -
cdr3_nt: TGTGCCAGCAGTTCCCAGGGTGGTCATCAGCCCCAGCATTTT
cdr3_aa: CASSSQGGHQPQHF

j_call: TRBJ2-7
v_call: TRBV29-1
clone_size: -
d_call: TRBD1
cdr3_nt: TGCAGCGTTGAAGATACCCTCGATAGGGACAGGGACTCCTACGAGCAGTACTTC
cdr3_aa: CSVEDTLDRDRDSYEQYF

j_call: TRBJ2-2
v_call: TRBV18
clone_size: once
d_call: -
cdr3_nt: TGTGCCAGCTCACCGAGAGGCAACACCGGGGAGCTGTTTTTT
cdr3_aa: CASSPRGNTGELFF

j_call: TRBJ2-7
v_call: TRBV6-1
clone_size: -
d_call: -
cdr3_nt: TGTGCCAGCAGTGAACAGGGGCTTGAGCAGTACTTC
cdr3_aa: CASSEQGLEQYF

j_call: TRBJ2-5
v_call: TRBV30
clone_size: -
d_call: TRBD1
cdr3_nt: TGTGCCTGGAGGGCCGGACAGGGGGCACGGGAGACCCAGTACTTC
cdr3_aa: CAWRAGQGARETQYF

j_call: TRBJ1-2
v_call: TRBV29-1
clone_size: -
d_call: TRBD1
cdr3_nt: TGCAGCGTTGCAGGGGGCATTATCCATGGCTACACCTTC
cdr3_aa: CSVAGGIIHGYTF

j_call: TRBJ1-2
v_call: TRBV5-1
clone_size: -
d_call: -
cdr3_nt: TGCGCCAGCAGCTTCCAGGGAAGCGGCTACACCTTC
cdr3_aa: CASSFQGSGYTF

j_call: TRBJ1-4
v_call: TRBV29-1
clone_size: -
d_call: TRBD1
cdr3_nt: TGCAGCGTTGATTTCGGGACAGGGGACGAAAAACTGTTTTTT
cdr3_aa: CSVDFGTGDEKLFF

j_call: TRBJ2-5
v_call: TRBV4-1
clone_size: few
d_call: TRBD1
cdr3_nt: TGCGCCAGCAGCCAGTATCAGGGGGCCGAGGGGGAGACCCAGTACTTC
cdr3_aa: CASSQYQGAEGETQYF

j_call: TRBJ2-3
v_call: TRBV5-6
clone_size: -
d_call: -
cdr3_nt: TGTGCCAGCAGCTTATACACAGATACGCAGTATTTT
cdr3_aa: CASSLYTDTQYF

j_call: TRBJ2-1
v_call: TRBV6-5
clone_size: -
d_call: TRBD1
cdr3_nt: TGTGCCACCAGAAGGGACAGAGACTATGGTGAGCAGTTCTTC
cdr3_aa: CATRRDRDYGEQFF

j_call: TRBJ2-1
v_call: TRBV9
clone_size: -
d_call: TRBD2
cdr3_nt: TGTGCCAGCAGCAATAGCGGGAGGACTAGCGATGAGCAGTTCTTC
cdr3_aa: CASSNSGRTSDEQFF

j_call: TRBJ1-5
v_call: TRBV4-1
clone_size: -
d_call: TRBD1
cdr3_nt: TGCGCCAGCAGTCAAGGGACAGGGGTATTTCAGCCCCAGCATTTT
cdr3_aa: CASSQGTGVFQPQHF

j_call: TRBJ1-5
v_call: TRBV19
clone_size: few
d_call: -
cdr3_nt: TGTGCCAGTAGTATCGAGAGGGGGATGCGCAATCAGCCCCAGCATTTT
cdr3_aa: CASSIERGMRNQPQHF